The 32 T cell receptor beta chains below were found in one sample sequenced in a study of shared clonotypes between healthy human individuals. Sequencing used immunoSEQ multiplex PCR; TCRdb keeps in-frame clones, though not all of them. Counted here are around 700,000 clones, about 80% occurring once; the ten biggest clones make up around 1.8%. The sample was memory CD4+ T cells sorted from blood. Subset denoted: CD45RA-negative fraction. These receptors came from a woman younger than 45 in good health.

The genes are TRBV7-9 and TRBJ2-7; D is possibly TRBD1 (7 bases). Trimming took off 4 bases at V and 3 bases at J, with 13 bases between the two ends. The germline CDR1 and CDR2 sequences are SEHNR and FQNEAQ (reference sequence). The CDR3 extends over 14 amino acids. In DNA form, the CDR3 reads TGTGCCAGCAGCTCCGCGGGACAGCGCTACGAGCAGTACTTC. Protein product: CASSSAGQRYEQYF.

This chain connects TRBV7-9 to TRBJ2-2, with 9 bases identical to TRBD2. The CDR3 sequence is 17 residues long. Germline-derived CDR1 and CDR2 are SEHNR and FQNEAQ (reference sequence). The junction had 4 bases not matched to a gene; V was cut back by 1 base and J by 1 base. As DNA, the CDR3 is TGTGCCAGCAGCTTAGGGTCACTAGCGGGGAACACCGGGGAGCTGTTTTTT. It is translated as CASSLGSLAGNTGELFF.

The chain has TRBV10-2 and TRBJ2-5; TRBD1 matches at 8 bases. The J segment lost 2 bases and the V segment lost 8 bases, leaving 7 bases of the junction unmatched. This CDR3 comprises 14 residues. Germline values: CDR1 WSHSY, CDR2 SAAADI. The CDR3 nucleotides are TGCGCCAGCGGACCCAGGGGGCTACAAGAGACCCAGTACTTC. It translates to CASGPRGLQETQYF.

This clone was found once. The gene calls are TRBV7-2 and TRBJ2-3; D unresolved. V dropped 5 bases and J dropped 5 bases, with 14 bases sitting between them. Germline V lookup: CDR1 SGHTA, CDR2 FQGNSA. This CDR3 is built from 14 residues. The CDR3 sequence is CASSQQGSRDTQYF. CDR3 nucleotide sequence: TGTGCCAGCAGCCAACAAGGGTCGAGAGATACGCAGTATTTT.

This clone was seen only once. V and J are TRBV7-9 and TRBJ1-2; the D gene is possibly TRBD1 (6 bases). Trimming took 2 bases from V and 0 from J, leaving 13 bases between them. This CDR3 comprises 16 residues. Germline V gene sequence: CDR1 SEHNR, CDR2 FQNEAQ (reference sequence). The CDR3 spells CASSLISGQTNYGYTF. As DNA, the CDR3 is TGTGCCAGCAGCTTAATCTCCGGACAGACTAACTATGGCTACACCTTC.

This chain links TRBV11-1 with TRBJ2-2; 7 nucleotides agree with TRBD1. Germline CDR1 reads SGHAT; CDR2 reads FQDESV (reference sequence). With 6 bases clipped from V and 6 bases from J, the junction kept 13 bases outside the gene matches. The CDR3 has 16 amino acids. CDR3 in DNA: TGTGCCAGCAGACCCGCCGACAGGGAAGGGGCCGGGGAGCTGTTTTTT. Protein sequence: CASRPADREGAGELFF.

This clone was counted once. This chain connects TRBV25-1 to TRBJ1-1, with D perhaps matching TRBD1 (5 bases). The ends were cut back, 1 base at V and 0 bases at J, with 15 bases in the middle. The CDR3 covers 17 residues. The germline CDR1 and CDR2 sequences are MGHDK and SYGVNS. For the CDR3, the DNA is TGTGCCAGCAGTGAATTAACCCCGGGACCTGTGAACACTGAAGCTTTCTTT. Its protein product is CASSELTPGPVNTEAFF.

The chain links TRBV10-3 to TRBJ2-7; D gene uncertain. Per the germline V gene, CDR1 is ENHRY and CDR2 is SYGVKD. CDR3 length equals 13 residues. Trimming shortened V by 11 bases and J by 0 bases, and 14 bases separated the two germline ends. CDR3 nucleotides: TGTGCCGCACATACTTCGAGCTCCTACGAGCAGTACTTC. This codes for CAAHTSSSYEQYF.

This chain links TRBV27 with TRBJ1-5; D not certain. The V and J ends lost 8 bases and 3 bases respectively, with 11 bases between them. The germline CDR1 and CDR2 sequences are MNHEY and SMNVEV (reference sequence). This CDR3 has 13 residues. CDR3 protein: CASGVEDNQPQHF. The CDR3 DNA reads TGTGCCAGCGGGGTTGAGGACAATCAGCCCCAGCATTTT.

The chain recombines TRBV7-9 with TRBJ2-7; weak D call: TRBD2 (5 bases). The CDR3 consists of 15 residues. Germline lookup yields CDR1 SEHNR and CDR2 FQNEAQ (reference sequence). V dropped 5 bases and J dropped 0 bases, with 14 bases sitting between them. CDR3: CASSDPFGNSYEQYF. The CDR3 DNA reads TGTGCCAGCAGCGACCCATTCGGGAACTCCTACGAGCAGTACTTC.

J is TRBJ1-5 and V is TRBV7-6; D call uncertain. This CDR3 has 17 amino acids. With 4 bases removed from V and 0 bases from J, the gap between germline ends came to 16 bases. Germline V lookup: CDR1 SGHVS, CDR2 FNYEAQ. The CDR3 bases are TGTGCCAGCAGCTGGGCGGCAGGAGATTATAGCAATCAGCCCCAGCATTTT. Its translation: CASSWAAGDYSNQPQHF.

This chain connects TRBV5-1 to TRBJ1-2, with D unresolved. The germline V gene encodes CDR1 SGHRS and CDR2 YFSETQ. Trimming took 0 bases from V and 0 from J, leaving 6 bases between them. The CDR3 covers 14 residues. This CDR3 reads CASSLGPSNYGYTF. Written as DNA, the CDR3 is TGCGCCAGCAGCTTGGGGCCGTCTAACTATGGCTACACCTTC.

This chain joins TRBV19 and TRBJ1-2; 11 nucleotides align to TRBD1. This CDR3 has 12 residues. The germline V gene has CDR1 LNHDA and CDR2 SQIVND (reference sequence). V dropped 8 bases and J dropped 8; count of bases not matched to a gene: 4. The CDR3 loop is CASGQGASGYTF. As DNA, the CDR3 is TGTGCCAGTGGACAGGGGGCGTCGGGCTACACCTTC.

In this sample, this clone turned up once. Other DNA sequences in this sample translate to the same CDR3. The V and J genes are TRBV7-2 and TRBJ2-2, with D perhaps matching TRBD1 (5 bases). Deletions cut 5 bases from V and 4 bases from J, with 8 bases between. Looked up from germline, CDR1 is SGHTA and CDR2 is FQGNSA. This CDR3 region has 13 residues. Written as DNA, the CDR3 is TGTGCCAGCAGCCCCCAGGGCACCGGGGAGCTGTTTTTT. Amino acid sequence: CASSPQGTGELFF.

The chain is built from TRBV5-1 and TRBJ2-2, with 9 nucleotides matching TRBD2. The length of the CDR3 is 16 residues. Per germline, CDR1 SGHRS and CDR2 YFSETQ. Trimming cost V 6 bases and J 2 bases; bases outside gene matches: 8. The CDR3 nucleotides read TGCGCCAGCACGGTTAGCGGGAGCTCAAACACCGGGGAGCTGTTTTTT. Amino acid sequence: CASTVSGSSNTGELFF. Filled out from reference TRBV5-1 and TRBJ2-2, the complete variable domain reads KAGVTQTPRYLIKTRGQQVTLSCSPISGHRSVSWYQQTPGQGLQFLFEYFSETQRNKGNFPGRFSGRQFSNSRSEMNVSTLELGDSALYLCASTVSGSSNTGELFFGEGSRLTVL.

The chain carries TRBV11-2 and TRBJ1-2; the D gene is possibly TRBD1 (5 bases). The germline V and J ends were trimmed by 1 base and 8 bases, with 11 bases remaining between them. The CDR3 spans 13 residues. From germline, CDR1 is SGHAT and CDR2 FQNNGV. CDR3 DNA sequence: TGTGCCAGCAGCTTAGCAGGGACCGGGGGCTACACCTTC. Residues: CASSLAGTGGYTF.

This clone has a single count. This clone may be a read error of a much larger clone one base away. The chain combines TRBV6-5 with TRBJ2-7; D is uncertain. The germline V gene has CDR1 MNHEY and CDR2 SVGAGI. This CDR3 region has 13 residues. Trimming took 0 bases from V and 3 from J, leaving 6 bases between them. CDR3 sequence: CASSYSADYEQYF. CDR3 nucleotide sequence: TGTGCCAGCAGTTACTCGGCCGACTACGAGCAGTACTTC.

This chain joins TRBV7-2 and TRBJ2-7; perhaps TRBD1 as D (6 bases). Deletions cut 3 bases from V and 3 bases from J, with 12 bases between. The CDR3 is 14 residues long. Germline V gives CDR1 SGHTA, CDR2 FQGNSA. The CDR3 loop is CASSLTQGVYEQYF. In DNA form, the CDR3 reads TGTGCCAGCAGCTTGACACAGGGCGTCTACGAGCAGTACTTC.

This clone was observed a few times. The CDR3 nucleotides are TGTGCCAGTAGTCCCCAACTGAGACAGGGCAAGGGCACTGAAGCTTTCTTT. This encodes CASSPQLRQGKGTEAFF. The gene calls are TRBV19 and TRBJ1-1; TRBD1 matches at 7 bases. The J segment lost 4 bases and the V segment lost 5 bases, leaving 16 bases of the junction unmatched. The CDR3 extends over 17 amino acids. From germline, CDR1 is LNHDA and CDR2 SQIVND (reference sequence).

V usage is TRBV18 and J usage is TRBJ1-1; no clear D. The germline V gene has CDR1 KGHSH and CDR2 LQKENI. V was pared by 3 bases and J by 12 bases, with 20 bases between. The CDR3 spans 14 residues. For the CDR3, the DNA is TGTGCCAGCTCACCGAGCAAACCAAACGGCAATCCTTTCTTT. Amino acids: CASSPSKPNGNPFF.

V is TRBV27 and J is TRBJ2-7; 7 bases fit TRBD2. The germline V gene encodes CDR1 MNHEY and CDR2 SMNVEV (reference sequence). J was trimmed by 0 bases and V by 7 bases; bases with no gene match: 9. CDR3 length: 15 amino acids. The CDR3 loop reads CASKVLAPSSYEQYF. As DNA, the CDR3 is TGTGCCAGCAAAGTACTAGCGCCTAGCTCCTACGAGCAGTACTTC.

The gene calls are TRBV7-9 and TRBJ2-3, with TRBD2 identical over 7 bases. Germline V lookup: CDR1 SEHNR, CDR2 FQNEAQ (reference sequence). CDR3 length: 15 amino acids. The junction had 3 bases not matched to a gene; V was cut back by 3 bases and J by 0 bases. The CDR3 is CASSFGAGSTDTQYF. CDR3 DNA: TGTGCCAGCAGCTTCGGAGCGGGGAGCACAGATACGCAGTATTTT.

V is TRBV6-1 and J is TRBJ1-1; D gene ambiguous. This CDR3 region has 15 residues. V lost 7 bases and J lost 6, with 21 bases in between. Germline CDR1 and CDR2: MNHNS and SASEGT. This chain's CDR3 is CASNHGVAVGAEAFF. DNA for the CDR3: TGTGCCAGCAATCATGGGGTGGCGGTCGGGGCTGAAGCTTTCTTT.

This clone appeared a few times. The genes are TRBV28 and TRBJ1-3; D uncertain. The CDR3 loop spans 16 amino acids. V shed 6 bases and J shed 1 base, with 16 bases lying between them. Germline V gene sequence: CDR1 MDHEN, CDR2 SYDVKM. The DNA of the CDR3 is TGTGCCAGCAGCCTACATCTTGCGGGGTCTGGAAACACCATATATTTT. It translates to CASSLHLAGSGNTIYF.

Here the CDR3 DNA reads TGTGCCAGCAGTTACTCGAGAGCGGGAGATCAGTTCTTC. Translation: CASSYSRAGDQFF. The rearrangement uses TRBV6-5 and TRBJ2-1, with 8 bases lining up with TRBD2. The trim removed 0 bases at V and 13 bases at J, leaving 5 bases unmatched. Looked up from germline, CDR1 is MNHEY and CDR2 is SVGAGI. The CDR3 is 13 residues long.

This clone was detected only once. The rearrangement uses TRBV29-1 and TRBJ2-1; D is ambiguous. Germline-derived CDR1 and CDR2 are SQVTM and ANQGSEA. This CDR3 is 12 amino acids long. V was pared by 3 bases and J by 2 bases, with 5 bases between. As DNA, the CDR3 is TGCAGCGTTGATGGGACCTACAATGAGCAGTTCTTC. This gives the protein CSVDGTYNEQFF.

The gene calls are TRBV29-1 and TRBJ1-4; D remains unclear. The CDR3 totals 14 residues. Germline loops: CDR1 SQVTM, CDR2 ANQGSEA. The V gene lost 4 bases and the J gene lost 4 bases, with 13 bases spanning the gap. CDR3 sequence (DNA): TGCAGCGTTGGGAGGAACGGTCTTAATGAAAAACTGTTTTTT. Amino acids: CSVGRNGLNEKLFF.

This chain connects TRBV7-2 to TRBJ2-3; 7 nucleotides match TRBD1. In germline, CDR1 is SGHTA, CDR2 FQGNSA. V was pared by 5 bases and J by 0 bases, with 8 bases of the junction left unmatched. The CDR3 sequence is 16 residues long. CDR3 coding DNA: TGTGCCAGCAGCCAAGGACAGGTTCTTAGCACAGATACGCAGTATTTT. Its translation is CASSQGQVLSTDTQYF.

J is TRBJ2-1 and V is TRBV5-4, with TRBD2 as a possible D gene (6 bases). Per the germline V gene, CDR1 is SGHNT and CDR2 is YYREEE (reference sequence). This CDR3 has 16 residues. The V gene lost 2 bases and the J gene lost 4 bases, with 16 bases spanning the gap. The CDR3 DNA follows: TGTGCCAGCAGCTTCCCAGGGATGGGGGGTTACAATGAGCAGTTCTTC. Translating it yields CASSFPGMGGYNEQFF.

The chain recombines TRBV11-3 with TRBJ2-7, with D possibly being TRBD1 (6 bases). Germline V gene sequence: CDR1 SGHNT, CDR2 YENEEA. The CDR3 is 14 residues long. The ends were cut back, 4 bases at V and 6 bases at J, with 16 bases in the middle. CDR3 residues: CASSSVAGTLEQYF. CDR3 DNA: TGTGCCAGCAGCTCCGTCGCCGGGACACTCGAGCAGTACTTC.

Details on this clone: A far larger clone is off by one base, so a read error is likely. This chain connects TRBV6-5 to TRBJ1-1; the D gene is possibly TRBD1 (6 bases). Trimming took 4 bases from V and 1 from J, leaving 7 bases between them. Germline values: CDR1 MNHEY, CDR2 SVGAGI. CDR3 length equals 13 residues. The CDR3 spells CASSWGQNTEAFF. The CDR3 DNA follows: TGTGCCAGCAGTTGGGGACAGAACACTGAAGCTTTCTTT.

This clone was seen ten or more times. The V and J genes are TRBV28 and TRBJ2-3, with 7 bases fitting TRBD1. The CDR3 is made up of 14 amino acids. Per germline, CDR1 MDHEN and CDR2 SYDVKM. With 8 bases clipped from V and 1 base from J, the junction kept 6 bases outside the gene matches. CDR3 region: CASLHGQGTDTQYF. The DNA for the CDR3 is TGTGCCAGCCTACACGGACAGGGCACAGATACGCAGTATTTT.